What follows are 27 T cell receptor beta chains derived from one specimen sequenced in a study of blood T cell repertoires in COVID-19. Method: immunoSEQ multiplex PCR; TCRdb's copy keeps in-frame clones and lacks some. In the table there are 50,000 to 60,000 clones, 65% to 90% of which are singletons. Source material: peripheral blood. Every receptor here comes from a human donor in a cohort sampled during active COVID-19.

Of note for this clone: Different DNA sequences within this sample yield the same CDR3. The V gene is TRBV5-4, the J gene TRBJ1-1; no firm D call. Germline-derived CDR1 and CDR2 are SGHNT and YYREEE (reference sequence). The CDR3 sequence is 14 residues long. Trimming stripped 4 bases from V and 3 bases from J, with 13 bases between. The CDR3 spells CASSDRVGDTEAFF. In DNA form, the CDR3 reads TGTGCCAGCAGCGACCGGGTGGGTGACACTGAAGCTTTCTTT. The full variable domain, rest sourced from reference TRBV5-4 and TRBJ1-1, is ETGVTQSPTHLIKTRGQQVTLRCSSQSGHNTVSWYQQALGQGPQFIFQYYREEENGRGNFPPRFSGLQFPNYSSELNVNALELDDSALYLCASSDRVGDTEAFFGQGTRLTVV.

V gene TRBV30 combines with J gene TRBJ1-4; 10 bases fit TRBD1. The germline V gene encodes CDR1 GTSNPN and CDR2 SVGIG (reference sequence). V gave up 6 bases and J gave up 4 bases; unmatched junction bases: 17. The CDR3 is 18 amino acids. The CDR3: CACPDPRGQGSLNEKLFF. The CDR3 bases are TGTGCCTGTCCAGATCCCCGGGGACAGGGGTCTCTTAATGAAAAACTGTTTTTT.

The rearrangement links TRBV28 to TRBJ2-7, with 8 positions matching TRBD1. Trimming took 5 bases from V and 4 from J; bases not matched to a gene: 7. The CDR3 runs 14 residues. The V gene's germline CDR1 is MDHEN and CDR2 SYDVKM. The CDR3, as DNA: TGTGCCAGCAGTAGGACAGGGAATCAATACGAGCAGTACTTC. Protein product: CASSRTGNQYEQYF.

This clone showed up just a few times. The V gene is TRBV6-6, the J gene TRBJ2-7; TRBD2 aligns across 12 bases. The CDR3 covers 18 residues. In germline, CDR1 is MNHNY, CDR2 SVGAGI (reference sequence). After removal of 5 bases from V and 5 bases from J, the junction contained 16 bases not matched to a gene. The CDR3 here is CASSPPPSSGRAVNEQYF. In DNA form, the CDR3 reads TGTGCCAGCAGTCCCCCACCCTCTAGCGGGAGGGCCGTGAACGAGCAGTACTTC.

This clone came up once. The gene calls are TRBV5-1 and TRBJ2-3, with 12 bases that match TRBD2. This CDR3 contains 15 residues. J was trimmed by 4 bases and V by 0 bases; bases with no gene match: 0. CDR1 and CDR2 from the germline V gene are SGHRS and YFSETQ. The CDR3 nucleotides are TGCGCCAGCAGCTTGGGACTAGCGGGAGCAGATACGCAGTATTTT. Its translation is CASSLGLAGADTQYF.

V usage is TRBV2 and J usage is TRBJ1-2; weak D call: TRBD1 (5 bases). The CDR3 loop spans 14 amino acids. The ends were cut back, 3 bases at V and 4 bases at J, with 12 bases in the middle. Per the germline V gene, CDR1 is SNHLY and CDR2 is FYNNEI. CDR3 DNA sequence: TGTGCCAGCAGTGAGGGAGGCAGGGTCTATGGCTACACCTTC. Residues: CASSEGGRVYGYTF.

The gene calls are TRBV29-1 and TRBJ2-5, with TRBD1 as a possible D gene (5 bases). CDR3 length equals 14 residues. Germline CDR1 SQVTM, CDR2 ANQGSEA. Trimming cost V 5 bases and J 1 base, with 14 bases left between them. The chain's CDR3 is CSVSQGSGQETQYF. CDR3 sequence (DNA): TGCAGCGTTTCCCAGGGATCGGGCCAAGAGACCCAGTACTTC.

The rearrangement uses TRBV12-5 and TRBJ2-1; D possibly corresponds to TRBD2 (6 bases). The CDR3 extends over 14 amino acids. Trimming took off 5 bases at V and 4 bases at J, with 12 bases between the two ends. Germline loops: CDR1 LGHNT, CDR2 FRNRAP. The CDR3 region is CASGSPGEYNEQFF. DNA for the CDR3: TGTGCTAGTGGTAGCCCGGGGGAATACAATGAGCAGTTCTTC. Together with reference TRBV12-5 and TRBJ2-1, the CDR3 gives the full variable domain: DARVTQTPRHKVTEMGQEVTMRCQPILGHNTVFWYRQTMMQGLELLAYFRNRAPLDDSGMPKDRFSAEMPDATLATLKIQPSEPRDSAVYFCASGSPGEYNEQFFGPGTRLTVL.

The V gene is TRBV18, the J gene TRBJ2-7, with TRBD1 as a possible D gene (6 bases). V was cut by 2 bases and J by 4 bases, with 21 bases left in between. CDR3 size: 17 residues. CDR1 and CDR2 from the germline V gene are KGHSH and LQKENI. The CDR3 nucleotides read TGTGCCAGCTCACCAAGGGGGTCAAAGGCGACCACGTACGAGCAGTACTTC. It codes for CASSPRGSKATTYEQYF.

The rearrangement joins TRBV19 to TRBJ2-1; D is perhaps TRBD1 (5 bases). The CDR3 runs 15 residues. Per germline, CDR1 LNHDA and CDR2 SQIVND (reference sequence). V lost 9 bases to trimming and J lost 1 base, with 16 bases between them. The CDR3 region is CASRSRVNSYNEQFF. CDR3 nucleotide sequence: TGTGCCAGCCGCTCCAGGGTTAATTCCTACAATGAGCAGTTCTTC.

The V call is TRBV5-1, the J call TRBJ1-4, with 9 bases matching TRBD1. CDR3 length: 14 amino acids. Germline trimming cut 4 bases from V and 8 bases from J; bases unmatched to any gene: 6. Germline CDR1 reads SGHRS; CDR2 reads YFSETQ. The CDR3 region is CASSPGQGDEKLFF. DNA for the CDR3: TGCGCCAGCAGCCCGGGACAGGGTGACGAAAAACTGTTTTTT.

This clone was found a few times. The V call is TRBV5-6, the J call TRBJ1-1; D uncertain. V was pared by 1 base and J by 1 base, with 11 bases between. Looked up from germline, CDR1 is SGHDT and CDR2 is YYEEEE. This CDR3 spans 15 amino acids. CDR3 nucleotide sequence: TGTGCCAGCAGCTTGTCACACACCCCGAACACTGAAGCTTTCTTT. It encodes CASSLSHTPNTEAFF.

The chain combines TRBV4-1 with TRBJ2-7, with 7 positions matching TRBD1. V was clipped by 0 bases and J by 3 bases; unmatched bases: 5. Germline V gene lookup returns CDR1 MGHRA and CDR2 YSYEKL. This CDR3 spans 15 amino acids. CDR3 in DNA: TGCGCCAGCAGCCAAGATAGGGACAGAAGCTACGAGCAGTACTTC. Translation: CASSQDRDRSYEQYF.

This clone was detected only once. The rearrangement uses TRBV9 and TRBJ2-5; D uncertain. Trimming took 0 bases from V and 1 from J, leaving 13 bases between them. The CDR3 has 16 residues. Germline loops: CDR1 SGDLS, CDR2 YYNGEE. The CDR3 coding sequence is TGTGCCAGCAGCGTAGAGTACGCCGTCAGCCAAGAGACCCAGTACTTC. Translation: CASSVEYAVSQETQYF.

In this sample, this clone turned up many times. This CDR3 reads CASSQDRLAGGNEQYF. As DNA, the CDR3 is TGTGCCAGCAGCCAAGATCGACTAGCGGGAGGAAACGAGCAGTACTTC. V usage is TRBV4-2 and J usage is TRBJ2-7; 13 bases line up with TRBD2. After removal of 0 bases from V and 5 bases from J, the junction contained 4 bases not matched to a gene. CDR3 length: 16 amino acids. Germline V gene data show CDR1 as LGHNA and CDR2 as YNFKEQ.

The chain is built from TRBV7-9 and TRBJ2-7, with 7 positions matching TRBD1. The germline V gene encodes CDR1 SEHNR and CDR2 FQNEAQ (reference sequence). J was trimmed by 2 bases and V by 3 bases; bases with no gene match: 4. CDR3 length equals 14 residues. In DNA form, the CDR3 reads TGTGCCAGCAGCTTGACAGGGTTGGCCTACGAGCAGTACTTC. This translates into CASSLTGLAYEQYF.

This clone has a single count. The chain couples TRBV21-1 to TRBJ1-6. TRBV21-1 has pseudogene status. The CDR3 runs 15 residues. CDR3 nucleotide sequence: TGTGCCAGCAGCAAAGGCGGGGGCTATAATTCACCCCTCCACTTT. It translates to CASSKGGGYNSPLHF.

This sequence joins TRBV11-3 and TRBJ2-1, with D unclear. CDR3 length equals 15 residues. The V end was cut by 5 bases, the J end by 0 bases, with 11 bases between. Germline CDR1 SGHNT, CDR2 YENEEA. The CDR3 DNA is TGTGCCAGCAGCCCCCAGGCAGGCTCCTACAATGAGCAGTTCTTC. It is translated as CASSPQAGSYNEQFF.

The chain is built from TRBV7-9 and TRBJ1-1; D is possibly TRBD1 (5 bases). CDR1 and CDR2 (germline): SEHNR, FQNEAQ (reference sequence). This CDR3 spans 16 amino acids. The V gene lost 4 bases and the J gene lost 0 bases, with 15 bases spanning the gap. The CDR3 loop is CASSSNLDRLNTEAFF. In DNA, the CDR3 is TGTGCCAGCAGCTCTAACCTAGACAGACTGAACACTGAAGCTTTCTTT.

The chain couples TRBV27 to TRBJ2-7; 10 bases are a match to TRBD2. V lost 5 bases, J lost 3 bases, and 4 bases stayed unmatched. Germline CDR1 reads MNHEY; CDR2 reads SMNVEV (reference sequence). The CDR3 contains 14 residues. The CDR3 loop reads CASSPSGRSYEQYF. The CDR3, as DNA: TGTGCCAGCAGTCCTAGCGGGAGAAGCTACGAGCAGTACTTC.

This rearrangement joins TRBV6-5 to TRBJ2-3, with 8 bases fitting TRBD1. In germline, CDR1 is MNHEY, CDR2 SVGAGI. J lost 7 bases, V lost 8 bases, and 14 bases had no gene match. This CDR3 contains 15 residues. The CDR3 region is CASRAPGGLPNTQYF. The CDR3 DNA sequence: TGTGCCAGCCGCGCCCCAGGGGGCCTCCCGAATACGCAGTATTTT.

The chain recombines TRBV4-1 with TRBJ2-1; weak D call: TRBD2 (5 bases). V was trimmed by 8 bases and J by 3 bases, leaving 17 bases between them. Per germline, CDR1 MGHRA and CDR2 YSYEKL. The CDR3 length is 15 residues. Written as DNA, the CDR3 is TGCGCCAGCGGTTATCTAGAGGGAAACTACAATGAGCAGTTCTTC. This translates into CASGYLEGNYNEQFF.

The chain uses TRBV30 and TRBJ1-1; the D gene is possibly TRBD1 (5 bases). The CDR3 runs 13 residues. Germline assignment: CDR1 GTSNPN and CDR2 SVGIG (reference sequence). Trimming pared 5 bases from V and 4 bases from J, leaving 14 bases between. CDR3 amino acids: CAWLTGWGTEAFF. In nucleotides, the CDR3 is TGTGCCTGGCTTACAGGCTGGGGCACTGAAGCTTTCTTT.

The genes are TRBV27 and TRBJ2-5; D perhaps matches TRBD1 (5 bases). Trimming shortened V by 4 bases and J by 2 bases, and 20 bases separated the two germline ends. The CDR3 runs 17 residues. Germline V CDR1 and CDR2: MNHEY, SMNVEV (reference sequence). The DNA of the CDR3 is TGTGCCAGCAGTTCAGGGCCCTTGGGGAATGGGCAAGAGACCCAGTACTTC. This gives the protein CASSSGPLGNGQETQYF.

V gene TRBV5-6 combines with J gene TRBJ1-2; D uncertain. Germline loops: CDR1 SGHDT, CDR2 YYEEEE. V lost 0 bases and J lost 3, with 9 bases in between. The CDR3 covers 14 residues. This CDR3 is CASSLVQAYYGYTF. DNA of the CDR3: TGTGCCAGCAGCTTGGTTCAGGCATACTATGGCTACACCTTC.

The genes are TRBV27 and TRBJ2-7, with D tentatively TRBD1 (7 bases). Germline values: CDR1 MNHEY, CDR2 SMNVEV (reference sequence). The CDR3 extends over 17 amino acids. V lost 0 bases and J lost 0, with 15 bases in between. This CDR3 reads CASSLSGGRGYSYEQYF. Here the CDR3 DNA reads TGTGCCAGCAGTTTATCGGGGGGCAGGGGGTACTCCTACGAGCAGTACTTC.

In nucleotides, the CDR3 is TGCGCCACCGAGGGACAGACCTACGAGCAGTACTTC. Translation: CATEGQTYEQYF. The V gene is TRBV10-2, the J gene TRBJ2-7; TRBD1 aligns across 7 bases. Germline lookup yields CDR1 WSHSY and CDR2 SAAADI. V dropped 10 bases and J dropped 2; count of bases not matched to a gene: 5. The CDR3 consists of 12 residues.